This TCR beta chain comes out of a study of blood T cell repertoires in COVID-19. Across the whole study: Both acute and convalescent COVID-19 samples were obtained from the United States, Italy and Spain. The cDNA or gDNA used as material had been derived from T cells, B-cell-depleted T cells, or PBMCs.

The repertoire was sequenced with immunoSEQ multiplex PCR; TCRdb's copy has only in-frame clones and lacks some. The sample records 150,000 to 200,000 clones, approximately 86% being singletons. Looked up from germline, CDR1 is GTSNPN and CDR2 is SVGIG (reference sequence). The CDR3 runs to 15 residues. The V segment lost 3 bases and the J segment 5 bases; nucleotides outside the gene matches: 11. This clonotype was obtained from a man aged 50 to 59 with active or convalescent COVID-19. The sequenced material came from peripheral blood. This chain uses TRBV30 with TRBJ2-7; 9 bases match TRBD1. This chain's CDR3 is CAWSGRDRAYHEQYF. CDR3 in DNA: TGTGCCTGGAGCGGGCGGGACAGGGCTTACCACGAGCAGTACTTC.